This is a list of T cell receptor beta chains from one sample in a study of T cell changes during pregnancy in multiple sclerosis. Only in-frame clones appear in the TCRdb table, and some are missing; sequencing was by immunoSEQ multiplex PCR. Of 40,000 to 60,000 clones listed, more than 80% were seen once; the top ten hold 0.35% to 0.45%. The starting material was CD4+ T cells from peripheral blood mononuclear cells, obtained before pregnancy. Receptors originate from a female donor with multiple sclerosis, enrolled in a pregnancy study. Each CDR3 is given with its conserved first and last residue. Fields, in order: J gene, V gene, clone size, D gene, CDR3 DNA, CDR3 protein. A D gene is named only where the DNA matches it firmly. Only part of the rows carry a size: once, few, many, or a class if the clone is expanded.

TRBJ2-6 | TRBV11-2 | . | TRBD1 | TGTGCCAGCAGCTTAGAGGGCAGGGGGTACTCTGGGGCCAACGTCCTGACTTTC | CASSLEGRGYSGANVLTF
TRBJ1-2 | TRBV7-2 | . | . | TGTGCCAGCAGCTTAGACAGGCTGGGGGGCTACACCTTC | CASSLDRLGGYTF
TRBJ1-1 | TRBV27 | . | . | TGTGCCAGCAGACGACAGGAGATGAACACTGAAGCTTTCTTT | CASRRQEMNTEAFF
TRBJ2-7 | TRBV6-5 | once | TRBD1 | TGTGCCAGCAGTCCAGAGGGGACAGGGGGCTACGAGCAGTACTTC | CASSPEGTGGYEQYF
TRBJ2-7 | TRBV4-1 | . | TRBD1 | TGCGCCAGCAGCCCCCTAGACAGGGGTCAGTACGAGCAGTACTTC | CASSPLDRGQYEQYF
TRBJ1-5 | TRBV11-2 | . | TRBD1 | TGTGCCAGCAGCCCCGGGACAGGGATTAGCAATCAGCCCCAGCATTTT | CASSPGTGISNQPQHF
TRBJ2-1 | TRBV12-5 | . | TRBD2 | TGTGCTAGTGGTTTGGCTAGGGAGCTAGCGGGTATTTTAAATGAGCAGTTCTTC | CASGLARELAGILNEQFF
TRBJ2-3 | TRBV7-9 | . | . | TGTGCCAGCAGCCAGGGGCGAACAGATACGCAGTATTTT | CASSQGRTDTQYF
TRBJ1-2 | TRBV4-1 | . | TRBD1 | TGCGCCAGTGGGACAGGGAGCGTCAACCTCTATGGCTACACCTTC | CASGTGSVNLYGYTF
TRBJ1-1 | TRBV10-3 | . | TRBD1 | TGTGCCATCAGTGAGACAGACAGGGGAGTCATGAACACTGAAGCTTTCTTT | CAISETDRGVMNTEAFF
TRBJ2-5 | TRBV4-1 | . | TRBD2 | TGCGCCAGCAGCCAAATGAGGGCGGGAGTTGTAGAGACCCAGTACTTC | CASSQMRAGVVETQYF
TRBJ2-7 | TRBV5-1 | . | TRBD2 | TGCGCCAGCAGCGGGCTAGCGGGAGTTGAAGCCGAGCAGTACTTC | CASSGLAGVEAEQYF
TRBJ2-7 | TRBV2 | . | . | TGTGCCAGCAGTGTAGCCTACTCCTACGAGCAGTACTTC | CASSVAYSYEQYF
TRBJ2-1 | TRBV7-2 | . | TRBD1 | TGTGCCAGCAGCTTAGCGGGACAGGGCTTTGGCAATGAGCAGTTCTTC | CASSLAGQGFGNEQFF
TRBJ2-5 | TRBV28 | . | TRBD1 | TGTGCCAGCAGTTCGACAGGGGTTGTCAAAGAGACCCAGTACTTC | CASSSTGVVKETQYF
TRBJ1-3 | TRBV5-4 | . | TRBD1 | TGTGCCAGCAGCCTGGACAGGGTAGGGAACACCATATATTTT | CASSLDRVGNTIYF
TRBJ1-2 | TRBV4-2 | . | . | TGTGCCAGCAGCCAAGATGGCAGGGCGAATGGCTACACCTTC | CASSQDGRANGYTF
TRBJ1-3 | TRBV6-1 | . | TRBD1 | TGTGCCAGCAGCTCAGGGGGTAGAAACACCATATATTTT | CASSSGGRNTIYF
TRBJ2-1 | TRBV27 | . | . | TGTGCCAGCAGTTTATACGCTTACGGGGGATCAGGAGAGCAGTTCTTC | CASSLYAYGGSGEQFF
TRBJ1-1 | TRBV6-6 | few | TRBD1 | TGTGCCAGCAGTTTTAATACAGGGGGCTCGTACACTGAAGCTTTCTTT | CASSFNTGGSYTEAFF
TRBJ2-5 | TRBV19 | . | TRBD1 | TGTGCCAGTACCCAAGGGACAGGAAAAGAGACCCAGTACTTC | CASTQGTGKETQYF
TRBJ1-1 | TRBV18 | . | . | TGTGCCAGCTCACCACCTAGCAGAGATCACACTGAAGCTTTCTTT | CASSPPSRDHTEAFF
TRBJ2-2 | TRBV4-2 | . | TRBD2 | TGTGCCAGCAGCCCTAGCGGGCCTAACGGGGAGCTGTTTTTT | CASSPSGPNGELFF
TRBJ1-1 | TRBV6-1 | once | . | TGTGCCAGCAGAGGGGTCGGTAACACTGAAGCTTTCTTT | CASRGVGNTEAFF
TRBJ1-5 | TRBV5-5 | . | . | TGTGCCAGCAGCTTGGCCAGTAATAGCAATCAGCCCCAGCATTTT | CASSLASNSNQPQHF
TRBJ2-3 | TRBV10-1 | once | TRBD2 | TGCGCCAGCAGTCAGGGACTAGCGGGAGGTACGCAGTATTTT | CASSQGLAGGTQYF
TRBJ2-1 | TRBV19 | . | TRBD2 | TGTGCCAGTAGTAGTCGCGGGAGCTCCTACAATGAGCAGTTCTTC | CASSSRGSSYNEQFF
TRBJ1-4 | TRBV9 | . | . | TGTGCCAGCAGCCCTAGTGGGTTCGCTAATGAAAAACTGTTTTTT | CASSPSGFANEKLFF
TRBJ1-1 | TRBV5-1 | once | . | TGCGCCAGCAGCCCCCAAGGGGGCACTGAAGCTTTCTTT | CASSPQGGTEAFF
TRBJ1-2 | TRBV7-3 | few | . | TGTGCCAGCAGCCTCTCAAATCGGACCTTC | CASSLSNRTF
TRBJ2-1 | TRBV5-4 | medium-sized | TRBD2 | TGTGCCAGCAGCTTGGTTGGCGGGAGTGAGCAGTTCTTC | CASSLVGGSEQFF
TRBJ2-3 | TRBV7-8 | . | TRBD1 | TGTGCCAGCAGACCGGGACAGGGGACAGATACGCAGTATTTT | CASRPGQGTDTQYF
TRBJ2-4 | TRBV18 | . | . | TGTGCCAGCTCCCCAGGGGGGGAAGGCATTCAGTACTTC | CASSPGGEGIQYF
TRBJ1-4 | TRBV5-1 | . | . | TGCGCCAGCAGCTTGGGTCCACTCGGAGAGGATGAAAAACTGTTTTTT | CASSLGPLGEDEKLFF
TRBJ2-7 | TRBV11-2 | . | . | TGTGCCAGCAGCTTGAGCCCCACCGGGGCCTACGAGCAGTACTTC | CASSLSPTGAYEQYF
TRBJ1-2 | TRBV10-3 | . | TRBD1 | TGTGCCATCAGTGGGGGGACAGGCTATTCTAACTATGGCTACACCTTC | CAISGGTGYSNYGYTF
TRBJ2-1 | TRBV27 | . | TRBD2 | TGTGCCAGCAGTCCACTAGCGGGAGGGCCAAGTGAGCAGTTCTTC | CASSPLAGGPSEQFF
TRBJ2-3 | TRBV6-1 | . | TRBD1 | TGTGCCAGCAGCCTGGACAGGGCCACGGGCGATACGCAGTATTTT | CASSLDRATGDTQYF
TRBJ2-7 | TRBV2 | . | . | TGTGCCAGCAACTATGATGCGGGAAGACTATACGAGCAGTACTTC | CASNYDAGRLYEQYF
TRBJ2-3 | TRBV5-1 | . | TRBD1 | TGCGCCAGCACGACAGGGGTAACAGATACGCAGTATTTT | CASTTGVTDTQYF
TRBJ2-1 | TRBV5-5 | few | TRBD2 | TGTGCCAGCAGCTTGGTAGGACTAGCGGGTCCATCCGCCTACAATGAGCAGTTCTTC | CASSLVGLAGPSAYNEQFF
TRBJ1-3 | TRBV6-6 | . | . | TGTGCCAGCACCGATCCACAGGGAACTGGAAACACCATATATTTT | CASTDPQGTGNTIYF
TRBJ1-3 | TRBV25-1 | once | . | TGTGCCAGCAGTGAAGAGAAATCCGGAAACACCATATATTTT | CASSEEKSGNTIYF
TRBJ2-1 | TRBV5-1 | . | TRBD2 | TGCGCCAGCAGCTTGAGCGGCGGGAGGCGTTACAATGAGCAGTTCTTC | CASSLSGGRRYNEQFF
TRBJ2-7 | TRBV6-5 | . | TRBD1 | TGTGCCAGCAGGACAGGGGGCGCTGGGTACGAGCAGTACTTC | CASRTGGAGYEQYF
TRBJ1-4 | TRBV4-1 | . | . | TGCGCCAGCAGCCAGATCGGACAGTCAACTAATGAAAAACTGTTTTTT | CASSQIGQSTNEKLFF
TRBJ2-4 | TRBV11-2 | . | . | TGTGCCAGCAGCTTATTGACGGGTCAGTACTTC | CASSLLTGQYF
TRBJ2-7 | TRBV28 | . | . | TGTGCCAGCACCAACCTAGCCCTGAGATCGGGAGAGCAGTACTTC | CASTNLALRSGEQYF
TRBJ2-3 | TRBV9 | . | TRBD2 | TGTGCCAGCAGCGTAGGACTAGCGGGAGGCCCCACAGATACGCAGTATTTT | CASSVGLAGGPTDTQYF
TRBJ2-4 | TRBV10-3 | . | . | TGTGCCATCAGTGAGGGACAGAGAAACATTCAGTACTTC | CAISEGQRNIQYF
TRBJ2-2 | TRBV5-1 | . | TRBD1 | TGCGCCAGCAGCCTACCGAAACAGGGGCCGAGCACCGGGGAGCTGTTTTTT | CASSLPKQGPSTGELFF
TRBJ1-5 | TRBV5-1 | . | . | TGCGCCAGCAGCCTTCGTCAGGGGCCCAATCAGCCCCAGCATTTT | CASSLRQGPNQPQHF
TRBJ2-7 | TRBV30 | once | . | TGTGCCTGGAGTGACCCCCCAGGGCACGAGCAGTACTTC | CAWSDPPGHEQYF
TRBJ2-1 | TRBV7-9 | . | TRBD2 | TGTGCCAGCAGCTCCTTTGCTAGCGGGAGAGGGGATGAGCAGTTCTTC | CASSSFASGRGDEQFF
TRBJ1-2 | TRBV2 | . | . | TGTGCCAGCAGTCGGACAGAAGAGGGCTACACCTTC | CASSRTEEGYTF
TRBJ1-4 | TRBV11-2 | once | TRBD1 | TGTGCCAGCAGCTTTCCGGCAGGGGGCTTTGAAAAACTGTTTTTT | CASSFPAGGFEKLFF
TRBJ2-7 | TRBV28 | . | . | TGTGCCAGCAGTTCCCGGCGACGGGAGAGGGTCGAGCAGTACTTC | CASSSRRRERVEQYF
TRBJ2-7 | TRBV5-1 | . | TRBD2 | TGCGCCAGCAGCTTGTTCACTAGCGGCTACGAGCAGTACTTC | CASSLFTSGYEQYF
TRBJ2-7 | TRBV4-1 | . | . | TGCGCCAGCAGCCACCTCACCGGGGGTCGGGACGAGCAGTACTTC | CASSHLTGGRDEQYF